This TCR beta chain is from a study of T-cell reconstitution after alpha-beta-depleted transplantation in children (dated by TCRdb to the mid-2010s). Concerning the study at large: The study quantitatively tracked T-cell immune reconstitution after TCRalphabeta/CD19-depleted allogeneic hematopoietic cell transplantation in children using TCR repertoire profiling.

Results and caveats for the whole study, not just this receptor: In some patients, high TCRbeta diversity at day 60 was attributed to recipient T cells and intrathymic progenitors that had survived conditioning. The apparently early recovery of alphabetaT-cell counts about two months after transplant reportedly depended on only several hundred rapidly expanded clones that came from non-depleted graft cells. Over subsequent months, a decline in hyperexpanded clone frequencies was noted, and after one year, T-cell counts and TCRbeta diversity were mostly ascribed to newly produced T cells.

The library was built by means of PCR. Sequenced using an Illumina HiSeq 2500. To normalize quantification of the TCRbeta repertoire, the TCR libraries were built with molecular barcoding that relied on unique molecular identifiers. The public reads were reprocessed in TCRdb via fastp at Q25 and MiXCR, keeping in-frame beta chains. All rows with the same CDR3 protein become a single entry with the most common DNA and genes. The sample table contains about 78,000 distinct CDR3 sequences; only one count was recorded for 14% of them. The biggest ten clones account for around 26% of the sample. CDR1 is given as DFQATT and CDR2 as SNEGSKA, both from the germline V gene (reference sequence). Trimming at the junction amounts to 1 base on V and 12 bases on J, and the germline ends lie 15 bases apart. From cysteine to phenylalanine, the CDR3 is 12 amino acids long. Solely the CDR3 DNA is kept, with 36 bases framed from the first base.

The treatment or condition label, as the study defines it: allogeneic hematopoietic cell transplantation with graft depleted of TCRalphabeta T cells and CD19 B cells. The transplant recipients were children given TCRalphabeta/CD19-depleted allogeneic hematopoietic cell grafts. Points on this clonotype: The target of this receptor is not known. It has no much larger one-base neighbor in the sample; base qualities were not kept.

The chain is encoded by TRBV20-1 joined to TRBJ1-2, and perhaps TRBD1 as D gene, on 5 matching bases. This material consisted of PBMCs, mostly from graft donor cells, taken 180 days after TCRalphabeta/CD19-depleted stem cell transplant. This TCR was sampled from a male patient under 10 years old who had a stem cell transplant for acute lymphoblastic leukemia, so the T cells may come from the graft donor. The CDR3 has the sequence CSARVVERGDTF. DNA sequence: TGCAGTGCTAGAGTGGTCGAAAGGGGCGACACCTTC.